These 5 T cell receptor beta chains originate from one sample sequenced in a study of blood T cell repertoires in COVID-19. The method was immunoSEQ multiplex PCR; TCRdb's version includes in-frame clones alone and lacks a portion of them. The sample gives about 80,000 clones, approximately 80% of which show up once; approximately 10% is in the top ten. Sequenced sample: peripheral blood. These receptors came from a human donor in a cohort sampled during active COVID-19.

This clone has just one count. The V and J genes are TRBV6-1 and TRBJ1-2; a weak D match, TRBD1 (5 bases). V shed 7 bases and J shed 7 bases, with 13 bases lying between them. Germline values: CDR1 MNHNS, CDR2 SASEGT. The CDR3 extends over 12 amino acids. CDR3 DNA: TGTGCCAGCAAAGGGGCAGGGTCTGGCTACACCTTC. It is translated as CASKGAGSGYTF.

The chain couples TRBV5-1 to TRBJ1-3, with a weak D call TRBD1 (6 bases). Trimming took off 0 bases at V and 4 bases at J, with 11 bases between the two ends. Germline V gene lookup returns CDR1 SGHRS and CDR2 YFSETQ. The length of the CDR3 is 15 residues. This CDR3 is CASSLATGTGNTIYF. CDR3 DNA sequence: TGCGCCAGCAGCTTGGCCACAGGGACGGGAAACACCATATATTTT.

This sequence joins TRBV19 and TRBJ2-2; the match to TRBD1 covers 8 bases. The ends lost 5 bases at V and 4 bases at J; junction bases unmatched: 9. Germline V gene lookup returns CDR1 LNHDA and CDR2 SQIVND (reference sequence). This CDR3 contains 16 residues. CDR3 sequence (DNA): TGTGCCAGTAGTTTCCGGACAGGGCGCGGCACCGGGGAGCTGTTTTTT. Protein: CASSFRTGRGTGELFF.

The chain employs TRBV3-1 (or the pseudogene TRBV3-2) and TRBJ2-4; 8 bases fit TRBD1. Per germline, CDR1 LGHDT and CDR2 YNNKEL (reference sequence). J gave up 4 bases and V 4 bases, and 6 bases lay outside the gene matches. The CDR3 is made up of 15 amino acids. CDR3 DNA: TGTGCCAGCAGCCCCTCCGGGACAGGTAAAAACATTCAGTACTTC. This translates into CASSPSGTGKNIQYF.

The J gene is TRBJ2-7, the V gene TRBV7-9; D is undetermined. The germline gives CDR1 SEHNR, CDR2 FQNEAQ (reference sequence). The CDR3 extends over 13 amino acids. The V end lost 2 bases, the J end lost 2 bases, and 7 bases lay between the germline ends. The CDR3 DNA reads TGTGCCAGCAGCTTACTAGGAACCTACGAGCAGTACTTC. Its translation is CASSLLGTYEQYF.